The 26 T cell receptor beta chains presented below share a single source sample, sequenced in a study of T-cell reconstitution after alpha-beta-depleted transplantation in children. Unique molecular identifiers were incorporated when the TCRbeta library was constructed. TCRdb reprocessed the PCR reads with MiXCR, giving one entry per CDR3 protein. This table holds nearly 350,000 distinct CDR3 sequences, 15% to 20% found once. Sequencing used PBMCs, mostly from graft donor cells, obtained 360 days after TCRalphabeta/CD19-depleted stem cell transplant. The receptors shown here come from a male patient aged 2-9 years who had a stem cell transplant for acute lymphoblastic leukemia, so the T cells may come from the graft donor.

This clonotype has only a few counts. The chain is built from TRBV29-1 and TRBJ2-7, with TRBD1 matching 10 bases. CDR1 SQVTM and CDR2 ANQGSEA come from the germline V gene. Losses at the gene ends were 4 bases for V and 3 bases for J; bases not matched to a gene: 6. CDR3 length: 14 amino acids. CDR3 residues: CSVGGGQGFYEQYF. The DNA of the CDR3 is TGCAGCGTTGGGGGGGGACAGGGGTTCTACGAGCAGTACTTC.

Only a few counts were recorded for this clonotype. V is TRBV4-3 and J is TRBJ2-5; possibly TRBD2 for D (5 bases). V was clipped by 3 bases and J by 1 base, with 9 bases between them. CDR1 and CDR2 from the germline V gene are LGHNA and YSLEER. The CDR3 has 14 amino acids. The CDR3 nucleotides read TGCGCCAGCAGCCAGCAACTAGGCCAAGAGACCCAGTACTTC. This translates into CASSQQLGQETQYF.

Only a few counts were recorded for this clonotype. The junction does not match germline at one end; this may be a read error. The rearrangement joins TRBV6-2 or TRBV6-3 to TRBJ2-1; 7 bases line up with TRBD2. This CDR3 contains 11 residues. CDR1 is MNHEY and CDR2 is SVGEGT in the germline V gene. The CDR3 sequence: CASSQGSGHLF. CDR3 DNA: TGTGCCAGCAGCCAAGGTAGCGGGCACCTCTTC.

This clonotype has just a few counts. The J gene is TRBJ2-2, the V gene TRBV7-6; no reliable D call. Germline CDR1 and CDR2: SGHVS and FNYEAQ. CDR3 length: 13 residues. V shed 3 bases and J shed 6 bases, with 8 bases lying between them. The CDR3 is CASSFLHPGELFF. Here the CDR3 DNA reads TGTGCCAGCAGCTTTCTACATCCCGGGGAGCTGTTTTTT.

This clonotype was detected only a few times. The rearrangement joins TRBV7-3 to TRBJ2-1; D ambiguous. The ends were cut back, 0 bases at V and 8 bases at J, with 8 bases in the middle. CDR1 SGHTA and CDR2 FQGTGA come from the germline V gene. CDR3 size: 13 residues. The CDR3 here is CASSLTRFYEQFF. CDR3 nucleotides: TGTGCCAGCAGCTTAACTAGGTTCTATGAGCAGTTCTTC.

This clonotype has a handful of counts. V gene TRBV6-5 combines with J gene TRBJ1-6, with 7 nucleotides matching TRBD1. This CDR3 is built from 14 residues. V shed 2 bases and J 10 bases; nucleotides not matched to a gene: 5. The germline V gene encodes CDR1 MNHEY and CDR2 SVGAGI. CDR3 region: CASSYTDRVSPLHF. As DNA, the CDR3 is TGTGCCAGCAGTTACACCGACAGGGTCTCACCCCTCCACTTT.

There are a few counts of this clonotype. V and J are TRBV28 and TRBJ2-6; D call uncertain. Germline CDR1 is MDHEN and CDR2 is SYDVKM. This CDR3 is 16 amino acids long. Trimming cost V 5 bases and J 3 bases, with 14 bases left between them. CDR3 amino acids: CASSPYPGRGANVLTF. The CDR3 nucleotides read TGTGCCAGCAGTCCTTACCCAGGTCGTGGGGCCAACGTCCTGACTTTC.

This clonotype has just a few counts. The chain is built from TRBV19 and TRBJ2-5, with TRBD1 matching over 7 bases. The V and J ends lost 7 bases and 7 bases, in that order; junction bases with no gene match: 9. The CDR3 sequence is 13 residues long. CDR1 and CDR2 (germline): LNHDA, SQIVND (reference sequence). The CDR3 region has the DNA TGTGCCAGTACCTCGGACAGGCATACGACCCAGTACTTC. Translation: CASTSDRHTTQYF.

This clonotype was seen at least ten times. V gene TRBV19 combines with J gene TRBJ2-7; no reliable D call. The CDR3 loop spans 13 amino acids. Germline V CDR1 and CDR2: LNHDA, SQIVND (reference sequence). V shed 3 bases and J shed 4 bases, with 10 bases lying between them. The CDR3 DNA sequence: TGTGCCAGTAGTATTGGCATTCGTTACGAGCAGTACTTC. Its translation is CASSIGIRYEQYF.

This clonotype was detected only a few times. This chain uses TRBV12-3 or TRBV12-4 with TRBJ2-1; 9 nucleotides agree with TRBD2. The CDR3 has 15 amino acids. After removal of 1 base from V and 5 bases from J, the junction contained 3 bases not matched to a gene. The CDR3 DNA reads TGTGCCAGCAGTTTAGGCGGGAGGGACCACAATGAGCAGTTCTTC. It yields the protein CASSLGGRDHNEQFF.

This clonotype turned up a few times. The CDR3 DNA is TGTGCCAGCAGCTTGGGCAGGGGAGGCAATGAGCAGTTCTTC. The encoded protein is CASSLGRGGNEQFF. This chain connects TRBV7-9 to TRBJ2-1, with D perhaps assigned TRBD1 or TRBD2 (6 bases each). The germline gives CDR1 SEHNR, CDR2 FQNEAQ (reference sequence). The CDR3 extends over 14 amino acids. The germline V and J ends were trimmed by 3 bases and 6 bases, with 12 bases remaining between them.

The chain is built from TRBV5-1 and TRBJ2-7; the match to TRBD2 covers 11 bases. CDR1 SGHRS and CDR2 YFSETQ come from the germline V gene. The CDR3 loop spans 15 amino acids. The trim removed 1 base at V and 4 bases at J, leaving 4 bases unmatched. The CDR3 is CASSLLAGGVYEQYF. DNA for the CDR3: TGCGCCAGCAGCTTGCTAGCGGGGGGCGTTTACGAGCAGTACTTC.

This clonotype appeared many times. V and J are TRBV7-3 and TRBJ2-1; D remains unclear. The V gene's germline CDR1 is SGHTA and CDR2 FQGTGA. The V gene lost 5 bases and the J gene lost 4 bases, with 15 bases spanning the gap. The CDR3 covers 15 residues. DNA of the CDR3: TGTGCCAGCAGCCTAGGCCCTAGTCTGTACAATGAGCAGTTCTTC. It is translated as CASSLGPSLYNEQFF.

The chain joins TRBV12-3 or TRBV12-4 to TRBJ2-7; the match to TRBD1 covers 12 bases. Trimming removed 5 bases from V and 4 bases from J; junction bases left unmatched: 9. This CDR3 region has 16 residues. The CDR3 DNA reads as TGTGCCAGCAGTCCCCGGGGACAGGGGGCGCGATACGAGCAGTACTTC. It specifies CASSPRGQGARYEQYF.

The chain is built from TRBV10-3 and TRBJ1-4; no reliable D call. CDR1 is ENHRY and CDR2 is SYGVKD in the germline V gene. V lost 4 bases and J 7 bases, leaving 10 bases between the germline ends. The CDR3 spans 13 residues. CDR3 amino acids: CAISGTHGEKLFF. The CDR3 DNA reads TGTGCCATCAGTGGAACGCACGGTGAAAAACTGTTTTTT.

The genes are TRBV5-1 and TRBJ2-6; D is possibly TRBD1 (5 bases). From germline, CDR1 is SGHRS and CDR2 YFSETQ. The CDR3 contains 17 residues. V was trimmed by 7 bases and J by 0 bases, leaving 17 bases between them. The CDR3 region has the DNA TGCGCCAGCCGGCCCCCAGGGATTGGCTCTGGGGCCAACGTCCTGACTTTC. This gives the protein CASRPPGIGSGANVLTF. The whole variable domain, filled in from reference TRBV5-1 and TRBJ2-6, reads KAGVTQTPRYLIKTRGQQVTLSCSPISGHRSVSWYQQTPGQGLQFLFEYFSETQRNKGNFPGRFSGRQFSNSRSEMNVSTLELGDSALYLCASRPPGIGSGANVLTFGAGSRLTVL.

There are a few counts of this clonotype. The V call is TRBV10-1, the J call TRBJ2-3; D is possibly TRBD1 (6 bases). V was cut by 2 bases and J by 2 bases, with 11 bases left in between. CDR3 length equals 15 residues. Germline CDR1 and CDR2: WNHNN and SYGVQD (reference sequence). The CDR3 protein is CASSEMGAPTDTQYF. The DNA for the CDR3 is TGCGCCAGCAGTGAGATGGGGGCCCCCACAGATACGCAGTATTTT.

The rearrangement joins TRBV4-3 to TRBJ2-2; no clear D. The V gene lost 0 bases and the J gene lost 6 bases, with 17 bases spanning the gap. From germline, CDR1 is LGHNA and CDR2 YSLEER. The CDR3 covers 17 residues. CDR3 in DNA: TGCGCCAGCAGCCAAGATACTCCGGTCTTGCCGGCCGGGGAGCTGTTTTTT. Translation gives CASSQDTPVLPAGELFF.

This chain uses TRBV7-2 with TRBJ2-3, with 7 bases matching TRBD2. Germline CDR1 SGHTA, CDR2 FQGNSA. The V gene end was trimmed by 3 bases and the J gene end by 6 bases; junction bases not matched to a gene: 3. The CDR3 consists of 13 residues. In DNA form, the CDR3 reads TGTGCCAGCAGCTTTAGGGAGGGGGATACGCAGTATTTT. It is translated as CASSFREGDTQYF.

This clonotype has ten or more counts. V usage is TRBV6-6 and J usage is TRBJ2-1; D possibly corresponds to TRBD2 (5 bases). Trimming removed 2 bases from V and 3 bases from J, with 11 bases in between. Germline-derived CDR1 and CDR2 are MNHNY and SVGAGI (reference sequence). The CDR3 runs 15 residues. In DNA form, the CDR3 reads TGTGCCAGCAGTTACGGGCCGGGATTCTACAATGAGCAGTTCTTC. Its translation: CASSYGPGFYNEQFF.

The genes are TRBV6-2 or TRBV6-3 and TRBJ1-5; D remains unclear. Germline lookup yields CDR1 MNHEY and CDR2 SVGEGT. CDR3 length equals 13 residues. V dropped 1 base and J dropped 4 bases, with 5 bases sitting between them. CDR3: CASSYYQNQPQHF. In DNA form, the CDR3 reads TGTGCCAGCAGTTACTACCAGAATCAGCCCCAGCATTTT.

At least ten counts were recorded for this clonotype. V usage is TRBV4-3 and J usage is TRBJ2-1; 13 bases fit TRBD2. With V trimmed by 4 bases and J by 9 bases, 6 bases remained unmatched. Looked up from germline, CDR1 is LGHNA and CDR2 is YSLEER. The CDR3 loop spans 15 amino acids. CDR3 in amino acids: CASSPELAGGGEQFF. The CDR3 DNA follows: TGCGCCAGCAGCCCGGAACTAGCGGGAGGGGGTGAGCAGTTCTTC.

This clonotype was recorded at least ten times. V is TRBV10-3 and J is TRBJ1-3; unclear D gene. This CDR3 is 16 amino acids long. V was shortened by 0 bases and J by 6 bases, with 15 bases between the two germline ends. Germline values: CDR1 ENHRY, CDR2 SYGVKD. For the CDR3, the DNA is TGTGCCATCAGTGAGTCTCCATGGCAGTTCGAAAACACCATATATTTT. Its translation is CAISESPWQFENTIYF.

The DNA of the CDR3 is TGTGCCAGCAGCTTAACTCGTACTAGCGCGGAGACCCAGTACTTC. This sequence encodes CASSLTRTSAETQYF. V gene TRBV7-6 combines with J gene TRBJ2-5; TRBD2 matches at 7 bases. CDR3 length equals 15 residues. Per the germline V gene, CDR1 is SGHVS and CDR2 is FNYEAQ. V gave up 2 bases and J gave up 5 bases; unmatched junction bases: 8.

This sequence joins TRBV2 and TRBJ2-7; the D is unclear. There are 11 residues in the CDR3. Germline assignment: CDR1 SNHLY and CDR2 FYNNEI. V lost 4 bases and J lost 6, with 7 bases in between. The CDR3 DNA follows: TGTGCCAGCAGTGTAGTGGCCGAGCAGTACTTC. As protein: CASSVVAEQYF.

This clonotype was observed a few times. CDR3 in DNA: TGTGCCAGCATAACTAGCGGGAGGGCATGGGATACGCAGTATTTT. Translation gives CASITSGRAWDTQYF. V is TRBV6-1 and J is TRBJ2-3; 13 nucleotides agree with TRBD2. The CDR3 runs to 15 residues. The V gene's germline CDR1 is MNHNS and CDR2 SASEGT. The junction had 7 bases not matched to a gene; V was cut back by 7 bases and J by 6 bases.